This T cell receptor beta chain was profiled in a study of graft-versus-host responses after intestinal transplantation. Study-wide points: Where graft-donor T cell macrochimerism was present, patients had high graft-versus-host to host-versus-graft clonal ratios in allografts.

Investigators treated the graft tissue so that it released intraepithelial and lamina propria lymphocytes. Trimming removed 1 base at V and 5 bases at J, with 3 bases between. The CDR3 spans 11 residues. Germline V gene lookup returns CDR1 SGHNT and CDR2 YYREEE (reference sequence). The protocol was immunoSEQ multiplex PCR, while the TCRdb copy is restricted to in-frame clones and leaves out a portion. The sample lists 50,000 to 75,000 clones, 75% to 90% seen once, with more than 1.5% in the top ten. A note on this clone: Its matching antigen is unknown.

The V call is TRBV5-4, the J call TRBJ1-1, with D unresolved. Sample: ileum tissue, taken less than 400 days after transplant. The sequence derives from a human patient who received an intestinal transplant, so some T cells may come from the graft donor. This CDR3 is CASSLTTEAFF. Written as DNA, the CDR3 is TGTGCCAGCAGCTTGACGACTGAAGCTTTCTTT.